This T cell receptor beta chain was obtained from a study of shared clonotypes between healthy human individuals. As defined, naive CD8 cells were CD45RO-negative and positively selected for CCR7, with terminally differentiated effector memory CD45RA+ cells excluded. The table lists this clone with a few counts. Trimming removed 3 bases from V and 1 base from J, with 11 bases in between. The CDR3 is 15 residues long. The V gene's germline CDR1 is SGHTA and CDR2 FQGNSA. Here immunoSEQ multiplex PCR was the method, and the copy in TCRdb shows in-frame clones only, minus some. The repertoire holds roughly 570,000 clones, with roughly 98% as singletons.

V usage is TRBV7-2 and J usage is TRBJ2-3; weak D call: TRBD2 (5 bases). Specimen: naive CD8+ T cells sorted from blood. The clonotype was recovered from a man between 25 and 39 years old in good health. The DNA of the CDR3 is TGTGCCAGCAGCTTGAGCGGTTTTGGCACAGATACGCAGTATTTT. As protein: CASSLSGFGTDTQYF.